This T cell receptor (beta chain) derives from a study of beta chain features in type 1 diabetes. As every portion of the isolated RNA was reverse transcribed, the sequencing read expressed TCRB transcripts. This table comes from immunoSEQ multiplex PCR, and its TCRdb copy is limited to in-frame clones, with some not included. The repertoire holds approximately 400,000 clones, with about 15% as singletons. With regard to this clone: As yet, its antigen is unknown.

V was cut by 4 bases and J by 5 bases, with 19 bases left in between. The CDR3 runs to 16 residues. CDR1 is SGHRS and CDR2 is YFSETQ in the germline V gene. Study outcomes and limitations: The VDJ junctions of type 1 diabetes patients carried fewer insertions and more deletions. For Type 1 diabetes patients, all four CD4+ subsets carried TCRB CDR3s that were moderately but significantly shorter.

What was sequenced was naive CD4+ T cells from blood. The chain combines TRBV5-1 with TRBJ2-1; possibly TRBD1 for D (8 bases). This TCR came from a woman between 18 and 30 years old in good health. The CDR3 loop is CASSALGQGGNNEQFF. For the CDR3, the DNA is TGCGCCAGCAGCGCCTTAGGACAGGGAGGGAACAATGAGCAGTTCTTC.